A single sample is the source of the 22 T cell receptor beta chains below, sequenced in a study of blood T cell repertoires in COVID-19. Sequenced by immunoSEQ multiplex PCR; TCRdb stores in-frame clones only, minus some. The table has 290,000 or so clones, roughly 86% seen once; the top ten hold about 1.2%. Material for sequencing was peripheral blood. The receptors stem from a man in his 70s with acute or convalescent COVID-19.

This clone was seen only once. This CDR3 reads CSVAQSYDQPQHF. For the CDR3, the DNA is TGCAGCGTTGCCCAGTCTTATGATCAGCCCCAGCATTTT. The rearrangement uses TRBV29-1 and TRBJ1-5; no firm D call. V lost 4 bases and J lost 5, with 12 bases in between. The CDR3 consists of 13 residues. The germline gives CDR1 SQVTM, CDR2 ANQGSEA.

This chain joins TRBV15 and TRBJ1-4, with 9 bases fitting TRBD1. Trimming took 5 bases from V and 11 from J; bases not matched to a gene: 12. The germline V gene has CDR1 LNHNV and CDR2 YYDKDF (reference sequence). The CDR3 loop spans 15 amino acids. The CDR3 sequence is CATSLEGTGNKKLFF. The CDR3 region has the DNA TGTGCCACCAGCTTGGAGGGGACAGGGAATAAGAAACTGTTTTTT.

The rearrangement joins TRBV20-1 to TRBJ1-4; D unresolved. This CDR3 comprises 13 residues. Trimming left V 3 bases short and J 0 bases short, with 5 bases between. Looked up from germline, CDR1 is DFQATT and CDR2 is SNEGSKA (reference sequence). For the CDR3, the DNA is TGCAGTGCTAGTCATCCAACTAATGAAAAACTGTTTTTT. The encoded protein is CSASHPTNEKLFF.

J is TRBJ1-5 and V is TRBV6-2 or TRBV6-3; 7 nucleotides line up with TRBD1. J lost 0 bases, V lost 2 bases, and 10 bases had no gene match. The germline gives CDR1 MNHEY, CDR2 SVGEGT. This CDR3 comprises 18 residues. This CDR3 reads CASSYAGTDHYSNQPQHF. The CDR3 nucleotides read TGTGCCAGCAGTTACGCCGGGACAGACCATTATAGCAATCAGCCCCAGCATTTT.

This chain uses TRBV3-1 (or the pseudogene TRBV3-2) with TRBJ2-5, with 10 nucleotides matching TRBD2. The ends lost 4 bases at V and 5 bases at J; junction bases unmatched: 7. The CDR3 totals 15 residues. Looked up from germline, CDR1 is LGHDT and CDR2 is YNNKEL (reference sequence). The CDR3 spells CASSPSGGASETQYF. The CDR3 coding sequence is TGTGCCAGCAGCCCGAGCGGGGGGGCCAGCGAGACCCAGTACTTC.

This clone was seen a handful of times. The chain links TRBV5-4 to TRBJ1-2; maybe TRBD1 (5 bases). Trimming removed 6 bases at V and 0 bases at J, with 18 bases between. CDR1 and CDR2 (germline): SGHNT, YYREEE (reference sequence). CDR3 length equals 16 residues. The CDR3 bases are TGTGCCAGCACCGGACACAGCCAGCTTTCTAACTATGGCTACACCTTC. The encoded protein is CASTGHSQLSNYGYTF.

V is TRBV25-1 and J is TRBJ2-7, with 8 nucleotides matching TRBD2. The J segment lost 6 bases and the V segment lost 8 bases, leaving 12 bases of the junction unmatched. In germline, CDR1 is MGHDK, CDR2 SYGVNS. This CDR3 region has 14 residues. Here the CDR3 DNA reads TGTGCCAGCCGAGGAGGAGCGGGAGTTGTCGAGCAGTACTTC. Translated: CASRGGAGVVEQYF.

V usage is TRBV10-3 and J usage is TRBJ2-7, with 8 bases fitting TRBD2. In germline, CDR1 is ENHRY, CDR2 SYGVKD. V lost 4 bases and J lost 6; bases outside the gene matches: 8. This CDR3 contains 14 residues. The CDR3 DNA follows: TGTGCCATCAGTGTAACCGGGGGGGCCTTCGAGCAGTACTTC. Protein: CAISVTGGAFEQYF.

The J gene is TRBJ1-4, the V gene TRBV2, with 10 bases aligning to TRBD1. CDR3 length equals 15 residues. CDR1 SNHLY and CDR2 FYNNEI come from the germline V gene. V lost 6 bases and J lost 1; bases outside the gene matches: 2. The CDR3 sequence is CASSGDRGTNEKLFF. CDR3 nucleotides: TGTGCCAGCAGCGGGGACAGGGGAACTAATGAAAAACTGTTTTTT.

The chain is built from TRBV4-2 and TRBJ2-7, with TRBD2 as a possible D gene (5 bases). Germline V lookup: CDR1 LGHNA, CDR2 YNFKEQ. Trimming shortened V by 1 base and J by 4 bases, and 11 bases separated the two germline ends. This CDR3 comprises 14 residues. CDR3 sequence (DNA): TGTGCCAGCAGCCAAGGCGGGTCCGGATACGAGCAGTACTTC. Translating it yields CASSQGGSGYEQYF.

V and J are TRBV15 and TRBJ1-5, with D perhaps matching TRBD1 (6 bases). CDR3 length: 14 residues. V lost 8 bases and J lost 0, with 11 bases in between. From germline, CDR1 is LNHNV and CDR2 YYDKDF (reference sequence). The CDR3 sequence is CATSGALSNQPQHF. CDR3 bases: TGTGCCACCTCAGGGGCCCTTAGCAATCAGCCCCAGCATTTT.

The chain employs TRBV28 and TRBJ1-4; D gene ambiguous. Germline-derived CDR1 and CDR2 are MDHEN and SYDVKM. CDR3 size: 14 residues. The V and J ends lost 2 bases and 8 bases respectively, with 12 bases between them. CDR3 sequence (DNA): TGTGCCAGCAGTTTAGCGCAGGTACACGAAAAACTGTTTTTT. Its translation: CASSLAQVHEKLFF.

The chain links TRBV10-1 to TRBJ2-1; 7 nucleotides agree with TRBD2. The CDR3 has 16 residues. V trimming: 6 bases; J trimming: 5 bases; junction bases outside the gene matches: 13. Germline CDR1 reads WNHNN; CDR2 reads SYGVQD (reference sequence). CDR3 nucleotides: TGCGCCAGCAGCCCAGAGGGGTCTAGCGGACACAATGAGCAGTTCTTC. Encoded protein: CASSPEGSSGHNEQFF.

The chain couples TRBV4-3 to TRBJ1-2; possibly TRBD1 for D (5 bases). Germline lookup yields CDR1 LGHNA and CDR2 YSLEER. This CDR3 spans 15 amino acids. The ends were cut back, 0 bases at V and 3 bases at J, with 11 bases in the middle. Here the CDR3 reads CASSQDARGHYGYTF. The CDR3, as DNA: TGCGCCAGCAGCCAAGATGCGCGGGGACACTATGGCTACACCTTC.

The V and J genes are TRBV28 and TRBJ2-7, with 9 bases identical to TRBD1. V lost 5 bases, J lost 5 bases, and 4 bases stayed unmatched. The CDR3 has 13 residues. Germline loops: CDR1 MDHEN, CDR2 SYDVKM. This CDR3 reads CASSTGGTNEQYF. In DNA, the CDR3 is TGTGCCAGCAGTACAGGGGGCACCAACGAGCAGTACTTC. Complete variable domain (other parts from reference TRBV28 and TRBJ2-7): DVKVTQSSRYLVKRTGEKVFLECVQDMDHENMFWYRQDPGLGLRLIYFSYDVKMKEKGDIPEGYSVSREKKERFSLILESASTNQTSMYLCASSTGGTNEQYFGPGTRLTVT.

The chain employs TRBV21-1 and TRBJ1-5; the D segment call TRBD1 is taken from the table without a DNA check. TRBV21-1 is noted as a pseudogene. The CDR3 has 16 residues. Written as DNA, the CDR3 is TGTGCCAGCAGGGTCGACACTGTTCGCGTCAATCAGCCCCAGCATTTT. Protein product: CASRVDTVRVNQPQHF.

J is TRBJ1-3 and V is TRBV4-3; D uncertain. CDR3 length: 16 residues. The V gene lost 0 bases and the J gene lost 0 bases, with 9 bases spanning the gap. Germline values: CDR1 LGHNA, CDR2 YSLEER. CDR3 DNA sequence: TGCGCCAGCAGCCAAGATAGTACTTTCTCTGGAAACACCATATATTTT. Encoded protein: CASSQDSTFSGNTIYF.

J is TRBJ2-7 and V is TRBV12-3 or TRBV12-4, with TRBD1 matching over 7 bases. The V gene end was trimmed by 4 bases and the J gene end by 6 bases; junction bases not matched to a gene: 6. The CDR3 consists of 13 residues. DNA of the CDR3: TGTGCCAGCAGTTCCCGACAGGGTGGCGAGCAGTACTTC. Its protein product is CASSSRQGGEQYF.

The rearrangement uses TRBV7-6 and TRBJ2-3; TRBD2 is a possible D gene (5 bases). The CDR3 runs 16 residues. With 4 bases removed from V and 2 bases from J, the gap between germline ends came to 16 bases. Germline CDR1 reads SGHVS; CDR2 reads FNYEAQ. CDR3 nucleotides: TGTGCCAGCAGCTCTCAGATGGCGGGCTACACAGATACGCAGTATTTT. Translating it yields CASSSQMAGYTDTQYF.

The chain joins TRBV29-1 to TRBJ1-1; 7 bases map to TRBD1. Germline CDR1 and CDR2: SQVTM and ANQGSEA. V was clipped by 7 bases and J by 0 bases; unmatched bases: 8. This CDR3 comprises 14 residues. The CDR3, as DNA: TGCAGCGCAGCAGGGGGTTCGATGAACACTGAAGCTTTCTTT. Protein product: CSAAGGSMNTEAFF.

The chain carries TRBV5-4 and TRBJ2-7, with 7 bases lining up with TRBD2. The V segment lost 4 bases and the J segment 4 bases; nucleotides outside the gene matches: 11. Per the germline V gene, CDR1 is SGHNT and CDR2 is YYREEE (reference sequence). The CDR3 is made up of 15 amino acids. CDR3 nucleotide sequence: TGTGCCAGCAGCCCCCCCCCGGGGGGAGCATACGAGCAGTACTTC. The encoded protein is CASSPPPGGAYEQYF.

The chain recombines TRBV7-2 with TRBJ2-1; TRBD2 matches at 15 bases. From germline, CDR1 is SGHTA and CDR2 FQGNSA. V gave up 0 bases and J gave up 9 bases; unmatched junction bases: 15. This CDR3 is built from 20 residues. The CDR3 spells CASSLAFGQGLAGGPSEQFF. The CDR3 bases are TGTGCCAGCAGCTTAGCATTCGGGCAAGGACTAGCGGGGGGGCCTTCTGAGCAGTTCTTC.